This T cell receptor beta chain was obtained from a study of cytomegalovirus exposure and HLA in healthy donors. Study results and limitations: In a later analysis, HLA-associated TCR beta chains were more clonally expanded than equally common others.

This PCR relied on a set of 60 Vbeta primers and 13 Jbeta primers. Only in-frame clones appear in the TCRdb table, and some are missing; sequencing was by immunoSEQ multiplex PCR. This table has 85,000 to 100,000 clones, around 79% appearing once. This clone was recorded once. Its target is not known. V was shortened by 7 bases and J by 1 base, with 13 bases between the two germline ends. CDR1 and CDR2 from the germline V gene are SEHNR and FQNEAQ (reference sequence). The CDR3 extends over 15 amino acids. This sequence joins TRBV7-9 and TRBJ2-2; the D gene is possibly TRBD1 (5 bases). The TCR sequence derives from a woman aged 40 to 55 in good health and CMV-seronegative. Input material: PBMCs. Here the CDR3 DNA reads TGTGCCAGCAACCACCTAACAGGGAACACCGGGGAGCTGTTTTTT. This encodes CASNHLTGNTGELFF.